This TCR beta chain was recorded in a study of early T cells in non-severe SARS-CoV-2 infection. This clonotype was counted ten times or more. TCRdb recomputed calls from the 5' RACE reads with MiXCR, one row per CDR3 protein. The data contain 60,000 or so distinct CDR3 sequences, about 8.9% of them singletons. Looked up from germline, CDR1 is MNHEY and CDR2 is SMNVEV (reference sequence). The CDR3 runs 13 residues. V dropped 2 bases and J dropped 5 bases, with 7 bases sitting between them. The TCR sequence derives from an adult who was a healthcare worker with PCR-confirmed SARS-CoV-2 infection or an uninfected control (not recorded which). The gene calls are TRBV27 and TRBJ2-4; the D gene is possibly TRBD2 (5 bases). The specimen was whole blood. The CDR3 sequence is CASSLTRQNIQYF. CDR3 DNA: TGTGCCAGCAGTTTAACTAGGCAAAACATTCAGTACTTC.